Here is one T cell receptor (beta chain) with its context. Its antigen remains unidentified. The CDR3 is 13 amino acids. Trimming stripped 4 bases from V and 0 bases from J, with 5 bases between. Germline loops: CDR1 LGHNA, CDR2 YSLEER. The data stem from a study of CD8 T cells in Susac syndrome. Regarding the study as a whole: The authors acknowledged that their TCR sequencing and HLA analysis involved a relatively small number of individuals.

When the RNA was reverse transcribed, random hexamers were used with an input of about 0.5 to 1 ug. TCRdb ran MiXCR on the immunoSEQ multiplex PCR reads and lists one entry per CDR3 protein. The sample consists of fewer than 350,000 distinct CDR3 sequences, about 89% of them appearing once. The chain carries TRBV4-3 and TRBJ2-3, with D unresolved. Sequencing was performed on CD8+ T cells from PBMCs. The TCR was taken from a human donor with multiple sclerosis. In DNA form, the CDR3 reads TGCGCCAGCAGCCGTGTGAGCACAGATACGCAGTATTTT. It yields the protein CASSRVSTDTQYF.